Listed here is a single TCR beta chain. Its antigen is not known. TCRdb's copy holds only in-frame clones and misses some; the assay was immunoSEQ multiplex PCR. The data hold more than 110,000 clones, with over 80% observed a single time. This entry is derived from a study of T cell responses to AZD1222 COVID-19 vaccine. CDR3 length equals 13 residues. Trimming cost V 6 bases and J 5 bases, with 16 bases left between them. Germline V gene lookup returns CDR1 SQVTM and CDR2 ANQGSEA. Broader study findings: Two doses of AZD1222 preceded a rise in Spike-specific TCR breadth and depth. Clonal diversity may have been underestimated in mostly white British donors.

The source of this sequence is an adult who received the AZD1222 COVID-19 vaccine. The rearrangement links TRBV29-1 to TRBJ1-1; D is uncertain. Sequenced here: peripheral blood, sampled 28 days after the second AZD1222 dose. The CDR3 DNA sequence: TGCAGCGTAATGCGGGCCCAGGAGACTGAAGCTTTCTTT. The encoded protein is CSVMRAQETEAFF.